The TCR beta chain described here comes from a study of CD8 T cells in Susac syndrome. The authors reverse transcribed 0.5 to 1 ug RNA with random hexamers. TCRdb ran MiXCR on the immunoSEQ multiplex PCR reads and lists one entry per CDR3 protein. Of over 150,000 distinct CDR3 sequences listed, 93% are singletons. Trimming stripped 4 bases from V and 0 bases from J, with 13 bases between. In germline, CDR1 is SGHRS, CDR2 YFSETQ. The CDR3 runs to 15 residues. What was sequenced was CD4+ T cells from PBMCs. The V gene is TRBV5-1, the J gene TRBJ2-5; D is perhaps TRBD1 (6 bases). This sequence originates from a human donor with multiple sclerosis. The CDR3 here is CASSTPGAYQETQYF. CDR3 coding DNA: TGCGCCAGCAGCACGCCAGGGGCGTACCAAGAGACCCAGTACTTC. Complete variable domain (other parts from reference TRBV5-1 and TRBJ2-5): KAGVTQTPRYLIKTRGQQVTLSCSPISGHRSVSWYQQTPGQGLQFLFEYFSETQRNKGNFPGRFSGRQFSNSRSEMNVSTLELGDSALYLCASSTPGAYQETQYFGPGTRLLVL.